The source of this TCR beta chain is a study of long-term antiretroviral therapy in people with HIV. Study information: The earliest samples came about a decade before the 2015 immediate-ART recommendation.

On this clone: Antigen: not known. It is unclear where the CDR3 begins or ends on the DNA, so no DNA is shown, and the CDR3 is as TCRdb lists it.

Looked up from germline, CDR1 is SEHNR and CDR2 is FQNEAQ (reference sequence). The CDR3 is 18 residues long, counting both termini. Survey-level resolution applied to immunoSEQ assay v3.0. Measured with immunoSEQ multiplex PCR; TCRdb has only the in-frame clones, and not every one. The sample shows tens of thousands of clones, roughly 80% of them seen only once. Sampling of each donor yielded at least one pre-ART PBMC sample and at least two post-ART PBMC samples. General study points: Information on adherence to ART, viral resistance or therapy changes was unavailable. Repertoire composition at all time points was dominated by clones that had expanded before ART.

The chain is built from TRBV7-9 and TRBJ1-2; TRBD1 is the table's D call, not checked against the DNA. This TCR came from a woman aged 50 to 60 with HIV. The sequencing used unsorted PBMCs, collected 2 years after starting antiretroviral therapy. This CDR3 is CASFGQGDRGPPDYGYTF.